Ten or more counts support the clone carrying this T cell receptor (beta chain). In germline, CDR1 is MNHEY, CDR2 SMNVEV (reference sequence). The V and J ends lost 4 bases and 2 bases respectively, with 21 bases between them. This CDR3 contains 18 residues. Participants were placed into cohorts based on the clinical history they reported. Symptom resolution, clearance, or two negative PCRs marked the recovered donors of Cohort 3. These data belong to a study of blood T cell repertoires in COVID-19. The authors' processing: Nucleated cell number was recorded as an estimate derived from reference gene primer amplification. Assay used: immunoSEQ multiplex PCR; TCRdb lists only in-frame clones, some missing. V, J and clone size derive from that table, while D and trimming were established from the DNA sequence. The sample lists over 150,000 clones, roughly 87% occurring once.

The receptor comes from a woman aged 50 to 65 who had recovered from COVID-19. The sequenced sample consisted of PBMCs or T cells enriched from blood (not recorded which). This sequence joins TRBV27 and TRBJ2-1, with D possibly matching TRBD1 (6 bases). This CDR3 reads CASSWTIQGKGAYNEQFF. In nucleotides, the CDR3 is TGTGCCAGCAGTTGGACCATACAGGGAAAGGGGGCCTACAATGAGCAGTTCTTC.